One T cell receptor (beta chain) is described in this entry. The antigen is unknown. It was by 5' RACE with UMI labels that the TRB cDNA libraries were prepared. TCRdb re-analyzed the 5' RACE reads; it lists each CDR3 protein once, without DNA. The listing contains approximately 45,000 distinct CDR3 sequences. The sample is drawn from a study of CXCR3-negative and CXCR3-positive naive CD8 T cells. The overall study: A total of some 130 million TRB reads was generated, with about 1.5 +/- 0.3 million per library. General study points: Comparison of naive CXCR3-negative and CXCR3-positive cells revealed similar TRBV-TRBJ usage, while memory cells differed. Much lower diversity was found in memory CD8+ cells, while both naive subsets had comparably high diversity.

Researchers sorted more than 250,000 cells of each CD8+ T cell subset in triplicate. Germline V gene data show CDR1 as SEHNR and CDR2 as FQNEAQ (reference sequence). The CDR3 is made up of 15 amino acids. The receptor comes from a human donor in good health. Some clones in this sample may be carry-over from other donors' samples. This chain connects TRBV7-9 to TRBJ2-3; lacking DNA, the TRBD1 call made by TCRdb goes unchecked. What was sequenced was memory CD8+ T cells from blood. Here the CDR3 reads CASSHRDRESDTQYF. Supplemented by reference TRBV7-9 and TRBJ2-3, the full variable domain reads DTGVSQNPRHKITKRGQNVTFRCDPISEHNRLYWYRQTLGQGPEFLTYFQNEAQLEKSRLLSDRFSAERPKGSFSTLEIQRTEQGDSAMYLCASSHRDRESDTQYFGPGTRLTVL.